The 30 T cell receptor beta chains below come from one sample, sequenced in a study of blood T cell repertoires in COVID-19. Libraries were prepared by immunoSEQ multiplex PCR; TCRdb keeps only in-frame clonotypes and omits some of them. The data hold some 87,000 clones, with 70% to 90% observed a single time. The sample taken for sequencing was peripheral blood. The receptors stem from a human donor with COVID-19, enrolled during active disease. The donor label of this sample is uncertain.

This chain connects TRBV5-6 to TRBJ2-1; 10 bases are a match to TRBD2. The CDR3 spans 16 residues. Germline V CDR1 and CDR2: SGHDT, YYEEEE. Trimming at V came to 0 bases and at J to 0 bases, leaving 0 bases not matched to a gene. CDR3 nucleotide sequence: TGTGCCAGCAGCTTGGCTAGCGGGAGCTCCTACAATGAGCAGTTCTTC. It is translated as CASSLASGSSYNEQFF.

This CDR3 reads CASSPATQWSDTQYF. Here the CDR3 DNA reads TGTGCCAGCAGCCCCGCGACACAGTGGTCAGATACGCAGTATTTT. This chain uses TRBV5-4 with TRBJ2-3; D remains ambiguous. The CDR3 covers 15 residues. Germline V gene sequence: CDR1 SGHNT, CDR2 YYREEE (reference sequence). Trimming stripped 4 bases from V and 4 bases from J, with 16 bases between.

V gene TRBV28 combines with J gene TRBJ2-1; perhaps TRBD2 as D (7 bases). V lost 10 bases, J lost 4 bases, and 14 bases lay in between. The CDR3 has 13 amino acids. Germline CDR1 is MDHEN and CDR2 is SYDVKM. DNA of the CDR3: TGTGCCACCGAGGGGGGGGATTACAATGAGCAGTTCTTC. Its protein product is CATEGGDYNEQFF.

This clone qualifies as medium-sized. Other nucleotide sequences from this sample produce the same CDR3. The chain's CDR3 is CASRTGFQPQHF. CDR3 bases: TGTGCCAGCAGGACAGGCTTTCAGCCCCAGCATTTT. The chain has TRBV12-3 or TRBV12-4 and TRBJ1-5, with D possibly matching TRBD1 (6 bases). There are 12 residues in the CDR3. V was shortened by 6 bases and J by 6 bases, with 9 bases between the two germline ends.

V usage is TRBV2 and J usage is TRBJ2-1; TRBD1 matches at 11 bases. The CDR3 runs 19 residues. Germline assignment: CDR1 SNHLY and CDR2 FYNNEI. Trimming took 5 bases from V and 0 from J; bases not matched to a gene: 12. The CDR3 here is CASSPAGTGGKSSYNEQFF. The CDR3 DNA is TGTGCCAGCAGTCCAGCTGGGACAGGGGGGAAGAGCTCCTACAATGAGCAGTTCTTC.

The chain carries TRBV3-1 (or the pseudogene TRBV3-2) and TRBJ2-7, with 15 bases fitting TRBD2. This CDR3 region has 18 residues. V was clipped by 0 bases and J by 7 bases; unmatched bases: 10. CDR1 is LGHDT, CDR2 YNNKEL, per germline (reference sequence). The CDR3 here is CASSQDFTMGLAGGEQYF. DNA of the CDR3: TGTGCCAGCAGCCAAGATTTTACTATGGGACTAGCGGGAGGAGAGCAGTACTTC.

This chain connects TRBV27 to TRBJ1-1; weak D call: TRBD1 (5 bases). The CDR3 covers 13 residues. Trimming cost V 5 bases and J 8 bases, with 15 bases left between them. Germline CDR1 is MNHEY and CDR2 is SMNVEV (reference sequence). CDR3 DNA sequence: TGTGCCAGCAGTCATCTAGACAGCGGGGAAGCTTTCTTT. Its translation is CASSHLDSGEAFF.

V and J are TRBV27 and TRBJ2-4, with 9 bases fitting TRBD1. V shed 6 bases, J shed 8 bases, and the junction held 5 bases outside the gene matches. Germline V gene data show CDR1 as MNHEY and CDR2 as SMNVEV (reference sequence). The CDR3 spans 13 residues. The CDR3 loop reads CASRGQGADIQYF. The CDR3 DNA reads as TGTGCCAGCAGGGGACAGGGAGCGGACATTCAGTACTTC.

The rearrangement links TRBV10-2 to TRBJ1-5; 8 bases are a match to TRBD1. Germline V gene sequence: CDR1 WSHSY, CDR2 SAAADI. The V gene end was trimmed by 6 bases and the J gene end by 6 bases; junction bases not matched to a gene: 4. The CDR3 length is 13 residues. CDR3 sequence: CASSTQGAQPQHF. CDR3 bases: TGCGCCAGCAGCACCCAGGGGGCTCAGCCCCAGCATTTT.

This rearrangement joins TRBV6-5 to TRBJ1-4; the match to TRBD1 covers 8 bases. The CDR3 is 15 residues long. Trimming removed 0 bases from V and 7 bases from J; junction bases left unmatched: 4. The germline gives CDR1 MNHEY, CDR2 SVGAGI. CDR3 DNA sequence: TGTGCCAGCAGTTACTCTCGACAGGGGAGTGAAAAACTGTTTTTT. It encodes CASSYSRQGSEKLFF.

This rearrangement joins TRBV4-1 to TRBJ1-3, with D tentatively TRBD1 (6 bases). Germline lookup yields CDR1 MGHRA and CDR2 YSYEKL. V was trimmed by 0 bases and J by 0 bases, leaving 6 bases between them. The CDR3 spans 15 residues. This chain's CDR3 is CASSQEDSSGNTIYF. The CDR3 DNA is TGCGCCAGCAGCCAAGAGGACAGCTCTGGAAACACCATATATTTT.

The CDR3 region has the DNA TGTGCCAGCAGTTACAAAGGACTAGGGATCACAGATACGCAGTATTTT. This codes for CASSYKGLGITDTQYF. This chain joins TRBV6-6 and TRBJ2-3; 7 bases are a match to TRBD2. The CDR3 sequence is 16 residues long. CDR1 MNHNY and CDR2 SVGAGI come from the germline V gene (reference sequence). The junction had 7 bases not matched to a gene; V was cut back by 2 bases and J by 2 bases.

V gene TRBV7-6 combines with J gene TRBJ2-5, with 10 bases lining up with TRBD2. Germline values: CDR1 SGHVS, CDR2 FNYEAQ. V lost 4 bases to trimming and J lost 4 bases; unmatched junction nucleotides: 15. The CDR3 loop spans 18 amino acids. CDR3 coding DNA: TGTGCCAGCAGCTCCACCCAACCAATAGCGGGAGGTGGAGAGACCCAGTACTTC. It codes for CASSSTQPIAGGGETQYF.

J is TRBJ2-5 and V is TRBV11-2; D is ambiguous. Trimming took off 6 bases at V and 4 bases at J, with 15 bases between the two ends. Per germline, CDR1 SGHAT and CDR2 FQNNGV. The CDR3 loop spans 14 amino acids. CDR3: CASSYNPQIETQYF. The CDR3 DNA reads TGTGCCAGCAGTTACAACCCTCAGATAGAGACCCAGTACTTC.

This clone came up once. The chain recombines TRBV9 with TRBJ1-1; a weak D match, TRBD1 (5 bases). Trimming took 4 bases from V and 2 from J, leaving 15 bases between them. Germline-derived CDR1 and CDR2 are SGDLS and YYNGEE. This CDR3 spans 15 amino acids. The chain's CDR3 is CASSREAGTNTEAFF. DNA of the CDR3: TGTGCCAGCAGCCGCGAAGCTGGGACTAACACTGAAGCTTTCTTT.

This chain links TRBV6-2 or TRBV6-3 with TRBJ1-5, with D maybe TRBD1 (5 bases). Germline V gene sequence: CDR1 MNHEY, CDR2 SVGEGT. Trimming cost V 4 bases and J 4 bases, with 14 bases left between them. The CDR3 is made up of 15 amino acids. CDR3 sequence reads: CASSSTGDLNQPQHF. In DNA form, the CDR3 reads TGTGCCAGCAGTTCTACAGGTGACCTTAATCAGCCCCAGCATTTT.

The gene calls are TRBV28 and TRBJ1-2, with 9 positions matching TRBD1. Trimming removed 6 bases from V and 0 bases from J; junction bases left unmatched: 2. In germline, CDR1 is MDHEN, CDR2 SYDVKM. The CDR3 is 14 residues long. The CDR3 loop is CASRDRGPNYGYTF. CDR3 DNA: TGTGCCAGCAGGGACAGGGGTCCTAACTATGGCTACACCTTC.

The chain recombines TRBV5-6 with TRBJ1-2; weak D call: TRBD1 (6 bases). V was clipped by 1 base and J by 4 bases, with 11 bases between them. The CDR3 has 14 amino acids. Germline-derived CDR1 and CDR2 are SGHDT and YYEEEE. The CDR3 here is CASSLQGFSYGYTF. The CDR3 region has the DNA TGTGCCAGCAGCTTGCAGGGGTTCTCCTATGGCTACACCTTC.

The rearrangement uses TRBV11-3 and TRBJ2-1; 9 bases align to TRBD2. Per germline, CDR1 SGHNT and CDR2 YENEEA. CDR3 size: 16 residues. V was pared by 3 bases and J by 0 bases, with 3 bases of the junction left unmatched. CDR3 sequence: CASSLTSGSSYNEQFF. The CDR3 DNA reads as TGTGCCAGCAGCTTGACTAGCGGTAGCTCCTACAATGAGCAGTTCTTC.

This sequence joins TRBV7-7 and TRBJ2-1; 7 bases agree with TRBD2. V lost 2 bases to trimming and J lost 7 bases; unmatched junction nucleotides: 8. Germline loops: CDR1 SSHAT, CDR2 FNYEAQ (reference sequence). CDR3 size: 15 residues. The DNA of the CDR3 is TGTGCCAGCAGCTTATCATCCAGGGAGGGGAATGAGCAGTTCTTC. Protein product: CASSLSSREGNEQFF.

This CDR3 reads CASSSANTGELFF. Here the CDR3 DNA reads TGTGCCAGCAGTTCCGCGAACACCGGGGAGCTGTTTTTT. The rearrangement links TRBV27 to TRBJ2-2; D call uncertain. CDR1 MNHEY and CDR2 SMNVEV come from the germline V gene (reference sequence). The CDR3 extends over 13 amino acids. Trimming left V 4 bases short and J 0 bases short, with 3 bases between.

The chain employs TRBV4-1 and TRBJ2-5; D not resolved. CDR3 size: 13 residues. CDR1 is MGHRA, CDR2 YSYEKL, per germline. Trimming removed 0 bases at V and 5 bases at J, with 7 bases between. CDR3 region: CASSQDPRETQYF. CDR3 DNA: TGCGCCAGCAGCCAAGACCCTCGGGAGACCCAGTACTTC.

The rearrangement uses TRBV19 and TRBJ2-7; 9 bases agree with TRBD1. Germline CDR1 is LNHDA and CDR2 is SQIVND (reference sequence). V was pared by 5 bases and J by 7 bases, with 6 bases of the junction left unmatched. The CDR3 sequence is 13 residues long. The CDR3 sequence is CASSLQGAWEQYF. The CDR3 DNA follows: TGTGCCAGTAGTTTACAGGGGGCTTGGGAGCAGTACTTC.

In this sample, this clone turned up a few times. This chain joins TRBV4-1 and TRBJ2-3; tentatively, D is TRBD1 (5 bases). V gave up 0 bases and J gave up 5 bases, with 9 bases separating them. The CDR3 is 14 residues long. Germline values: CDR1 MGHRA, CDR2 YSYEKL. The CDR3 nucleotides read TGCGCCAGCAGCCAAGATTCAGGGATAGATACGCAGTATTTT. It specifies CASSQDSGIDTQYF.

CDR3 coding DNA: TGTGCCAGCAGCCACGGGACAGTTAAAGAGCAGTACTTC. Translating it yields CASSHGTVKEQYF. The chain is built from TRBV27 and TRBJ2-7, with 7 bases identical to TRBD1. The trim removed 6 bases at V and 7 bases at J, leaving 9 bases unmatched. The CDR3 spans 13 residues. Per the germline V gene, CDR1 is MNHEY and CDR2 is SMNVEV (reference sequence).

The chain joins TRBV7-9 to TRBJ2-7; D may be TRBD2 (6 bases). The CDR3 is made up of 14 amino acids. Germline V gives CDR1 SEHNR, CDR2 FQNEAQ (reference sequence). The V end lost 5 bases, the J end lost 1 base, and 12 bases lay between the germline ends. The CDR3 loop is CASSMLADSYEQYF. In nucleotides, the CDR3 is TGTGCCAGCAGCATGTTAGCGGATTCCTACGAGCAGTACTTC.

This clone was seen just once. Here the CDR3 reads CASSPGTSGMYQETQYF. Written as DNA, the CDR3 is TGCGCCAGCAGCCCTGGGACTAGCGGGATGTACCAAGAGACCCAGTACTTC. The chain recombines TRBV4-1 with TRBJ2-5; the match to TRBD2 covers 13 bases. The CDR3 contains 17 residues. CDR1 is MGHRA and CDR2 is YSYEKL in the germline V gene. The trim removed 4 bases at V and 0 bases at J, leaving 5 bases unmatched.

The J gene is TRBJ1-1, the V gene TRBV25-1, with 9 nucleotides matching TRBD1. This CDR3 spans 16 amino acids. Germline V lookup: CDR1 MGHDK, CDR2 SYGVNS. The J segment lost 5 bases and the V segment lost 6 bases, leaving 13 bases of the junction unmatched. CDR3 sequence reads: CASSTPQTGGRTEAFF. The DNA of the CDR3 is TGTGCCAGCAGCACCCCCCAGACAGGGGGAAGGACTGAAGCTTTCTTT.

The genes are TRBV2 and TRBJ2-7; D uncertain. The germline V gene encodes CDR1 SNHLY and CDR2 FYNNEI. The V gene lost 3 bases and the J gene lost 6 bases, with 6 bases spanning the gap. The CDR3 covers 11 residues. The CDR3 coding sequence is TGTGCCAGCAGTGACATGGCCGAGCAGTACTTC. Its protein product is CASSDMAEQYF.

V usage is TRBV6-5 and J usage is TRBJ1-1, with D possibly matching TRBD1 (6 bases). Per the germline V gene, CDR1 is MNHEY and CDR2 is SVGAGI. Trimming took off 5 bases at V and 10 bases at J, with 20 bases between the two ends. The CDR3 is 14 residues long. The CDR3 is CASSPPGVEVTAFF. DNA for the CDR3: TGTGCCAGCAGTCCCCCAGGGGTTGAAGTCACAGCTTTCTTT.